A single sample gave rise to the 10 T cell receptor beta chains below, sequenced in a study of blood T cell repertoires in COVID-19. The method was immunoSEQ multiplex PCR; TCRdb's version includes in-frame clones alone and lacks a portion of them. This sample has about 98,000 clones, with 87% found just once. Material for sequencing was peripheral blood. The receptors were gathered from a woman aged 45 to 65 with COVID-19, enrolled during active disease.

The chain joins TRBV14 to TRBJ1-1; no definite D call. The CDR3 covers 12 residues. The germline V and J ends were trimmed by 8 bases and 2 bases, with 9 bases remaining between them. In germline, CDR1 is SGHDN, CDR2 FVKESK. CDR3 region: CASPRGNTEAFF. In DNA form, the CDR3 reads TGTGCCAGCCCTCGGGGAAACACTGAAGCTTTCTTT.

This clone came up once. The chain employs TRBV7-6 and TRBJ1-3; D possibly corresponds to TRBD1 (5 bases). Trimming removed 5 bases from V and 0 bases from J, with 17 bases in between. In germline, CDR1 is SGHVS, CDR2 FNYEAQ. This CDR3 region has 17 residues. The CDR3 here is CASSGGAGGFSGNTIYF. CDR3 bases: TGTGCCAGCAGCGGCGGCGCGGGGGGTTTCTCTGGAAACACCATATATTTT.

The chain employs TRBV18 and TRBJ1-1, with a possible D match to TRBD1 (5 bases). In germline, CDR1 is KGHSH, CDR2 LQKENI. Trimming shortened V by 2 bases and J by 2 bases, and 6 bases separated the two germline ends. There are 13 residues in the CDR3. The CDR3 DNA reads TGTGCCAGCTCACCAAGGGGTAACACTGAAGCTTTCTTT. It is translated as CASSPRGNTEAFF.

The V gene is TRBV30, the J gene TRBJ2-1, with a tentative D call TRBD2 (5 bases). Germline CDR1 reads GTSNPN; CDR2 reads SVGIG (reference sequence). The length of the CDR3 is 16 residues. With 2 bases removed from V and 4 bases from J, the gap between germline ends came to 18 bases. Here the CDR3 DNA reads TGTGCCTGGAGTCCCTCCGAGAGCGGCATTTACAATGAGCAGTTCTTC. This encodes CAWSPSESGIYNEQFF.

This clone has a single count. J is TRBJ2-2 and V is TRBV7-6; 11 bases are shared with TRBD2. The CDR3 length is 18 residues. Trimming at V came to 0 bases and at J to 4 bases, leaving 7 bases not matched to a gene. CDR1 is SGHVS and CDR2 is FNYEAQ in the germline V gene. CDR3 sequence reads: CASSLAPSGGSTTGELFF. The CDR3 DNA follows: TGTGCCAGCAGCTTAGCGCCTAGCGGGGGGTCCACCACCGGGGAGCTGTTTTTT.

The chain employs TRBV10-1 and TRBJ2-2, with 7 bases lining up with TRBD1. V was clipped by 0 bases and J by 1 base; unmatched bases: 2. Germline CDR1 WNHNN, CDR2 SYGVQD (reference sequence). CDR3 size: 16 residues. CDR3 sequence: CASSESGTVNTGELFF. The CDR3, as DNA: TGCGCCAGCAGTGAGTCCGGGACAGTGAACACCGGGGAGCTGTTTTTT.

This rearrangement joins TRBV4-2 to TRBJ2-1; weak D call: TRBD1 (5 bases). V lost 0 bases and J lost 8, with 14 bases in between. The CDR3 is 15 amino acids. CDR1 is LGHNA and CDR2 is YNFKEQ in the germline V gene. CDR3 DNA sequence: TGTGCCAGCAGCCAAGAGTGGGGCCAAGGGGATGAGCAGTTCTTC. Its protein product is CASSQEWGQGDEQFF.

This chain connects TRBV6-4 to TRBJ1-6, with 7 bases fitting TRBD1. The CDR3 totals 13 residues. The germline V gene encodes CDR1 MRHNA and CDR2 SNTAGT. Unmatched junction bases numbered 1, after V lost 5 bases and J lost 6 bases. The CDR3 nucleotides read TGTGCCAGCAGTAACAGGGGTAATTCACCCCTCCACTTT. This codes for CASSNRGNSPLHF.

The rearrangement joins TRBV6-5 to TRBJ2-3; D is unclear. CDR3 size: 16 residues. Trimming stripped 0 bases from V and 0 bases from J, with 10 bases between. Per germline, CDR1 MNHEY and CDR2 SVGAGI. The CDR3 sequence: CASSYSPTTSTDTQYF. The CDR3 nucleotides read TGTGCCAGCAGTTACTCGCCGACAACTAGCACAGATACGCAGTATTTT.

The sample holds one count of this clone. The rearrangement links TRBV6-6 to TRBJ1-1; the D is unclear. Deletions cut 3 bases from V and 0 bases from J, with 8 bases between. This CDR3 spans 14 amino acids. The V gene's germline CDR1 is MNHNY and CDR2 SVGAGI (reference sequence). The CDR3 coding sequence is TGTGCCAGCAGTTATCCGGAGCTGAACACTGAAGCTTTCTTT. It codes for CASSYPELNTEAFF.